One T cell receptor (beta chain) is described in this entry. The antigen is undetermined. This CDR3 spans 12 amino acids. CDR1 KGHDR and CDR2 SFDVKD come from the germline V gene. V lost 7 bases, J lost 6 bases, and 1 base stayed unmatched. What was amplified from RNA transcripts were TCR beta CDR3 regions. With the HTBI primer set, the TCR CDR3 went through a first round of RT-PCR. TCRdb fed the multiplex PCR reads into MiXCR, producing one record per CDR3 protein. The data contain 45,000 or so distinct CDR3 sequences, roughly 50% of them singletons. The definition of stable Graves' hyperthyroidism was no ophthalmopathy progression within 18 months. Uncontrolled infection, other autoimmune disease, pregnancy and lactation each barred patients from inclusion. This sample is drawn from a study of T cells in Graves' hyperthyroidism and ophthalmopathy. Study results and caveats: Ophthalmopathy could be told apart from stable hyperthyroidism with a 13 V-J model. The blood repertoire included most of the expanded thyroid clonotypes above 0.001.

The specimen was peripheral blood or thyroid tissue (not recorded which). This clonotype was obtained from a woman in her forties or fifties with Graves' hyperthyroidism. The rearrangement joins TRBV24-1 to TRBJ1-5; 8 bases match TRBD1. The CDR3 sequence: CATSDRGQPQHF. The DNA for the CDR3 is TGTGCCACCAGCGACAGGGGTCAGCCCCAGCATTTT.